The rows below give T cell receptor beta chains drawn from one sample of a study of OX40 agonist ivuxolimab in advanced cancers. Profiled with immunoSEQ multiplex PCR; TCRdb holds only in-frame clones, not every one. The sample comprises under 35,000 clones, more than 60% of which are singletons, and 9.5% to 12% rests with the top ten. This sample comprised CD4+ or CD8+ T cells sorted from blood, obtained in a trial of the OX40 agonist ivuxolimab. These receptors all come from an adult with an advanced solid tumor such as melanoma, head and neck, liver or kidney cancer. Both conserved end residues are part of each CDR3. A D gene is named only where the DNA matches it firmly. Part of the rows lack a size; the others show once, few, many or a class for expanded clones.

DNA	CDR3	V	J	D	size
TGTGCCAGCAGTTTAAGTCCCTATGGCTACACCTTC	CASSLSPYGYTF	TRBV28	TRBJ1-2	.	.
TGTGCCAGCAGCGCCCACACAGATACGCAGTATTTT	CASSAHTDTQYF	TRBV9	TRBJ2-3	.	.
TGCGCCAGCAGAAAGTTGGCCGGAAAACTGTTTTTT	CASRKLAGKLFF	TRBV4-1	TRBJ1-4	.	.
TGTGCCAGCAGCCCCGCGAGGGATGACACTGAAGCTTTCTTT	CASSPARDDTEAFF	TRBV5-5	TRBJ1-1	.	.
TGTGCCAGTAGTATGGGGGCGAGAAGCAATCAGCCCCAGCATTTT	CASSMGARSNQPQHF	TRBV19	TRBJ1-5	.	.
TGTGCCAGCAGCTTACCTACTTTGGACGTTGACGCGGATCCCTACGAGCAGTACTTC	CASSLPTLDVDADPYEQYF	TRBV7-9	TRBJ2-7	.	.
TGTGCTAGTGGCCCAGGGGGCTATGACTATGGCTACACCTTC	CASGPGGYDYGYTF	TRBV12-5	TRBJ1-2	TRBD1	once
TGTGCCAGCAGCGGCAGGGGACGGGACACTGAAGCTTTCTTT	CASSGRGRDTEAFF	TRBV4-2	TRBJ1-1	.	.
TGTGCCAGCAGCTTAGGAGGGGTTTCGAACACTGAAGCTTTCTTT	CASSLGGVSNTEAFF	TRBV7-6	TRBJ1-1	.	.
TGTGCCAGTTTAGGAGGCCCCACTAACTATGGCTACACCTTC	CASLGGPTNYGYTF	TRBV6-6	TRBJ1-2	.	.
TGTGCCAGCAGCTTGGACAGGAACACTGAAGCTTTCTTT	CASSLDRNTEAFF	TRBV7-8	TRBJ1-1	.	.
TGTGCCAGTAGTATGGGAGGCAGGTCGTCCTACGAGCAGTACTTC	CASSMGGRSSYEQYF	TRBV19	TRBJ2-7	.	.
TGTGCCAGTAGTGCCTCGGACTTCATGAACACTGAAGCTTTCTTT	CASSASDFMNTEAFF	TRBV19	TRBJ1-1	.	.
TGTGCCAGCAGCGCCACCCCGACAGGTTCCTACGAGCAGTACTTC	CASSATPTGSYEQYF	TRBV9	TRBJ2-7	.	.
TGCGCCAGCAGCTCGGGGGCACTAGGAAATGAGCAGTTCTTC	CASSSGALGNEQFF	TRBV5-1	TRBJ2-1	.	.
TGTGCCAGCTCACCACGGGAGGGTGCGAACACTGAAGCTTTCTTT	CASSPREGANTEAFF	TRBV18	TRBJ1-1	.	once
TGCGCCAGCAGCTCCTTACTTTCTAGCGGGGGGGCCGTTTCGCTCAACGAGCAGTACTTC	CASSSLLSSGGAVSLNEQYF	TRBV5-1	TRBJ2-7	TRBD2	.
TGCGCCAGCAGCATCGACAGCTACAATGAGCAGTTCTTC	CASSIDSYNEQFF	TRBV5-1	TRBJ2-1	.	few
TGTGCCAGCAGCCCGACAGGGGCCCTCACAGATACGCAGTATTTT	CASSPTGALTDTQYF	TRBV5-6	TRBJ2-3	TRBD1	.
TGTGCCAGCAGCCCAGGACTAGCGGGGGTTAATCGGGAGACCCAGTACTTC	CASSPGLAGVNRETQYF	TRBV11-2	TRBJ2-5	TRBD2	.
TGTGCCAGCAGCTTAGTGCTAGCCTACAATGAGCAGTTCTTC	CASSLVLAYNEQFF	TRBV7-9	TRBJ2-1	.	.
TGTGCCAGCAGTTATGGGGCAGGGTTTAACCAAGAGACCCAGTACTTC	CASSYGAGFNQETQYF	TRBV6-6	TRBJ2-5	.	few
TGTGCCTGGAGCAGGGTGAGTTCAGGGGGCAATCAGCCCCAGCATTTT	CAWSRVSSGGNQPQHF	TRBV30	TRBJ1-5	.	medium-sized
TGCGCCAGCAGCCAACAACCCGGGACAGGGGGCCCGGGCTACACCTTC	CASSQQPGTGGPGYTF	TRBV4-1	TRBJ1-2	TRBD1	.